The present T cell receptor beta chain was sequenced within a study of T-cell memory formation after mild COVID-19. Study as a whole: There were largely donor-specific TCR clusters.

Employing constant-segment primers, 5'RACE generated TCR alpha and TCR beta cDNA libraries bearing sample barcodes and UMIs. TCRdb re-derived calls from the 5' RACE reads in MiXCR, one entry per CDR3 protein. The repertoire holds around 36,000 distinct CDR3 sequences, 10% to 12% seen once, with approximately 28% in the top ten. This clonotype was seen many times. Its specificity is not known. The CDR3 is 11 residues long. Germline CDR1 and CDR2: SGHKS and YYEKEE (reference sequence). Study-level points and caveats: Confirmation was lacking for SARS-CoV-2 specificity of second-wave clones that peaked on day 37. Whereas later expanders leaned CD4+, clones contracting day 15 to 85 showed a balanced CD4/CD8 makeup.

The sample consisted of PBMCs or a T cell subset sorted from them (not recorded which). This clonotype was sampled from a man aged 18 to 35 who had mild COVID-19 (a few samples of this study predate the infection). Cell type and time point are not known. This chain uses TRBV5-5 with TRBJ2-7; tentative D call: TRBD2 (6 bases). The CDR3 loop reads CLRRVSYEQYF. The CDR3 DNA follows: TGTCTTCGGAGGGTCTCCTACGAGCAGTACTTC. Full variable domain (rest looked up from reference TRBV5-5 and TRBJ2-7): DAGVTQSPTHLIKTRGQQVTLRCSPISGHKSVSWYQQVLGQGPQFIFQYYEKEERGRGNFPDRFSARQFPNYSSELNVNALLLGDSALYLCLRRVSYEQYFGPGTRLTVT.